This TCR beta chain was retrieved from a study of blood T cell repertoires in COVID-19. About the study: Acute and convalescent COVID-19 specimens originated in the United States, Italy and Spain. Sources were T cells, B-cell-depleted T cells, or PBMCs; the material itself was cDNA or gDNA.

V was pared by 3 bases and J by 4 bases, with 15 bases between. There are 15 residues in the CDR3. Authors' analysis steps: Reference gene primers were amplified, and this amplification served to estimate nucleated cell counts. Clones were sequenced by immunoSEQ multiplex PCR, and TCRdb holds only the in-frame ones, with some missing. V and J calls and clone size follow that table, whereas D and trimming were derived from the DNA. Of about 200,000 clones listed, about nine tenths are singletons. Sequenced input: peripheral blood. The sequence was collected from a man younger than 30 with active or convalescent COVID-19. The chain is built from TRBV23-1 and TRBJ1-2; D is perhaps TRBD1 (6 bases). TRBV23-1 has ORF status, its function being uncertain. DNA for the CDR3: TGCGCCAGCAGTCATCCCTATGGACAGACCTATGGCTACACCTTC. Amino acid sequence: CASSHPYGQTYGYTF.